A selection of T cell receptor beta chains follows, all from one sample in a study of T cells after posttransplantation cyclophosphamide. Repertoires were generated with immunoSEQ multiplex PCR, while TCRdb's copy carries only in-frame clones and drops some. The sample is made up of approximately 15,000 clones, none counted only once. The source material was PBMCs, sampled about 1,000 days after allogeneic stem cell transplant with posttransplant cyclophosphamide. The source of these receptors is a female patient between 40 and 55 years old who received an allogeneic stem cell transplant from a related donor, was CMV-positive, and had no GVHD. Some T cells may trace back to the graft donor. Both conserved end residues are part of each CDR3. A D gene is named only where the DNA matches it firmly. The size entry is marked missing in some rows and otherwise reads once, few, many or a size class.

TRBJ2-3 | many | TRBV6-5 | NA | TGTGCCAGCAGTTCACTACGGGGGGCTACGACAGATACGCAGTATTTT | CASSSLRGATTDTQYF
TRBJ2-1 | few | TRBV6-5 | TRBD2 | TGTGCCAGCAGTTACTTGACTAGCGGGAGCTACAATGAGCAGTTCTTC | CASSYLTSGSYNEQFF
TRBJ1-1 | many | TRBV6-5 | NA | TGTGCCAGCAGCTTACAGAGTATGAACACTGAAGCTTTCTTT | CASSLQSMNTEAFF
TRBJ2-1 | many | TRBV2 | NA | TGTGCCAGCAGTGACACACTTACACAGGGCAATGAGCAGTTCTTC | CASSDTLTQGNEQFF
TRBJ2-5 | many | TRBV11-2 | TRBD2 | TGTGCCAGCAGCGGAAAGTTGGGACTAGCCACGGCCCAGTACTTC | CASSGKLGLATAQYF
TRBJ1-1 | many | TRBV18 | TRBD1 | TGTGCCAGCTCACCAGGGACAGGGGGTATGAACACTGAAGCTTTCTTT | CASSPGTGGMNTEAFF
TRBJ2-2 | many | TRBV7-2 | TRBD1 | TGTGCCAGCAGCTTATTCCCCGCGACAGGGGGCCTAAACACCGGGGAGCTGTTTTTT | CASSLFPATGGLNTGELFF
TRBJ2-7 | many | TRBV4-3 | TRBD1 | TGCGCCAGCAGCCAACAACCTCCCGGGACAGCTCCTAACGAGCAGTACTTC | CASSQQPPGTAPNEQYF
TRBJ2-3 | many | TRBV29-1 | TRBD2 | TGCAGCGTTGAAACCCTTCATAGCGGGCCACGCACAGATACGCAGTATTTT | CSVETLHSGPRTDTQYF
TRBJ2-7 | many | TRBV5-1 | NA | TGCGCCAGCAGCGAGGGTTACGAGCAGTACTTC | CASSEGYEQYF
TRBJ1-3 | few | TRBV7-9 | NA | TGTGCCAGCAGCCCTTCTGCGGGGGTCGTCTCTGGAAACACCATATATTTT | CASSPSAGVVSGNTIYF
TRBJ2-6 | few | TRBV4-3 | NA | TGCGCCAGCAGCCAAGTCTGGGGTCGGGACTCTAACTCTGGGGCCAACGTCCTGACTTTC | CASSQVWGRDSNSGANVLTF
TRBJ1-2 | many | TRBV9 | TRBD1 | TGTGCCAGCAGCGCCCGACAGGGTAACTATGGCTACACCTTC | CASSARQGNYGYTF
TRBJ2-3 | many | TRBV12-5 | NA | TGTGCTAGTGGTTTGGGAAGGGGGGGGGCACACACAGATACGCAGTATTTT | CASGLGRGGAHTDTQYF
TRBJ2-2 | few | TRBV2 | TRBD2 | TGTGCCAGCAGTGAAGCACGAGCGGGGGTTACGAACACCGGGGAGCTGTTTTTT | CASSEARAGVTNTGELFF
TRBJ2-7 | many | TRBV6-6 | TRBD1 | TGTGCCAGCAGTTTGGGACAGGGGGCATACCACTACGAGCAGTACTTC | CASSLGQGAYHYEQYF
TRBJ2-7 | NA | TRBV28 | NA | TGTGCCAGCAGGCTAGAACAGGGAAGGTCCTACGAGCAGTACTTC | CASRLEQGRSYEQYF
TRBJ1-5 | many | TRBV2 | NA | TGTGCCAGCAGTGGAACAGGCCTGGGCAATCAGCCCCAGCATTTT | CASSGTGLGNQPQHF
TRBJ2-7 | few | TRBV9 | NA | TGTGCCAGCAGCTTCAAACAGAAGACGGCATACGAGCAGTACTTC | CASSFKQKTAYEQYF
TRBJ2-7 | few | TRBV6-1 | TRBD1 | TGTGCCAGCAGCCACCTAGGACAGGGGCCCTACGAGCAGTACTTC | CASSHLGQGPYEQYF
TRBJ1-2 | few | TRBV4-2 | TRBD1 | TGTGCCAGCAGCAATAACCACAGGGGGTTTGCAAACTATGGCTACACCTTC | CASSNNHRGFANYGYTF
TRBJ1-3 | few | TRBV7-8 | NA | TGTGCCAGCAGCTTAGCGCGGGGGGACACCATATATTTT | CASSLARGDTIYF
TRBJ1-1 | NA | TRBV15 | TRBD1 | TGTGCCACCAGCAGAAACAGGGGTACTGAAGCTTTCTTT | CATSRNRGTEAFF
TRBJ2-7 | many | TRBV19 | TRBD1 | TGTGCCAGTAGTGCCGGGACAGGGTTCAAGAGGACCTACGAGCAGTACTTC | CASSAGTGFKRTYEQYF
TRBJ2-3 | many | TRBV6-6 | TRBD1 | TGTGCCAGCAGTTACCCGACAGGGACCATGACAGATACGCAGTATTTT | CASSYPTGTMTDTQYF
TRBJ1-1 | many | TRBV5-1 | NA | TGCGCCAGCAGCTTGGGATTACAGGGGAACACTGAAGCTTTCTTT | CASSLGLQGNTEAFF
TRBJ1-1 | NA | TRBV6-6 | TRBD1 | TGTGCCAGCAGTTACCGTGGACAGGGATCGGCTTTCTTT | CASSYRGQGSAFF
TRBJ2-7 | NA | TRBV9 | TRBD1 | TGTGCCATTAGTTTCGGACAGGGGACGGCATACGAGCAGTACTTC | CAISFGQGTAYEQYF
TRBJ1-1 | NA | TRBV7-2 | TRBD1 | TGTGCCAGCAGCTCACGACAGGGGAGGTCTTTCTTT | CASSSRQGRSFF
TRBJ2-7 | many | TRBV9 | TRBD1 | TGTGCCAGCAGTCATGACAGGGCCCACGAGGAGCAGTACTTC | CASSHDRAHEEQYF
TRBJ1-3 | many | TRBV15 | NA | NA | CATSILGLTGNTIYF
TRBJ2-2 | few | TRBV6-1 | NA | TGTGCCCTAAGAAAGCGCGCCGCGAACACCGGGGAGCTGTTTTTT | CALRKRAANTGELFF
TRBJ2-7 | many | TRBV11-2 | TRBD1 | TGTGCCAGCAGCTTAGGAGGGCCAGGGGGCACCTACGAGCAGTACTTC | CASSLGGPGGTYEQYF
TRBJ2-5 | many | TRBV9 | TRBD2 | TGTGCCAGCAGCAAGAGAGGGACTAGCGGGGGGACAGTCCAAGAGACCCAGTACTTC | CASSKRGTSGGTVQETQYF
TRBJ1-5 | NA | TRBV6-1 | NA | TGTGCCAGCAGTGCTATTAGGGTTCTCGGGAGTCAGCCCCAGCATTTT | CASSAIRVLGSQPQHF
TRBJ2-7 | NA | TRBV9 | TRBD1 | TGTGCCAGCAGTTTCAAACAGGGGACGGCATACGAGCAGTACTTC | CASSFKQGTAYEQYF
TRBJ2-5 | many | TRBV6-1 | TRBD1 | TGTGCCAGCAGAGAGCAGGGGGCCCAGTACTTC | CASREQGAQYF
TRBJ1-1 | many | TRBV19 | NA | TGTGCCAGTTCTGTACTACAGGGCTCGGAAGCTTTCTTT | CASSVLQGSEAFF
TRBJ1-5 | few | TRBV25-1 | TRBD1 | TGTGCCAGCAGTGGCCCGGGACAGGGAGGGAATCAGCCCCAGCATTTT | CASSGPGQGGNQPQHF
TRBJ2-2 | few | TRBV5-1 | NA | TGCGCCAGCAGCTTGCTTGGGGAGCTGTTTTTT | CASSLLGELFF
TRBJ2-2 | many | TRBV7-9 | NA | TGTGCCAGCAGCTTAATCGGGGGACCGAACACCGGGGAGCTGTTTTTT | CASSLIGGPNTGELFF
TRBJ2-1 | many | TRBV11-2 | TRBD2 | TGTGCCAGCAGCTTCCGGACTAGCGGGGTGTCCTACAATGAGCAGTTCTTC | CASSFRTSGVSYNEQFF
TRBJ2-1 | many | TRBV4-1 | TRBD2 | TGCGCCAGCAGCCATCTAGCGGGGGGAAACAATGAGCAGTTCTTC | CASSHLAGGNNEQFF
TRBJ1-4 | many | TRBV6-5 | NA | TGTGCCAGCAGGCGGGGGGCGGGGGAAAAACTGTTTTTT | CASRRGAGEKLFF
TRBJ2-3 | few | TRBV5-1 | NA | TGCGCCAGCAGCTTGGATGGGGGGGCCTGGGATACGCAGTATTTT | CASSLDGGAWDTQYF
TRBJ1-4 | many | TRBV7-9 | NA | TGTGCCAGCAGCTTAGCTACAGGGACGATACATGAAAAACTGTTTTTT | CASSLATGTIHEKLFF
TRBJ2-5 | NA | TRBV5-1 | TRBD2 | TGCGCCAGCAGCTTTAGCGGGGGTAGAGAGACCCAGTACTTC | CASSFSGGRETQYF
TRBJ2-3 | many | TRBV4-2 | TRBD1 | TGTGCCAGCAGCGACCAGGGGGAGAGGGATACGCAGTATTTT | CASSDQGERDTQYF
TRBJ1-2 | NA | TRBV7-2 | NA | TGTGCCAGCAGCTTAATGTACACCCCTAACTATGGCTACACCTTC | CASSLMYTPNYGYTF
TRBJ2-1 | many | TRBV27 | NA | TGTGCCAGCAGTTTATATGGCAGGGTCCCTCTCAATGAGCAGTTCTTC | CASSLYGRVPLNEQFF
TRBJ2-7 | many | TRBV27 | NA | TGTGCCAGCAGGACAGGTTTCAACGAGCAGTACTTC | CASRTGFNEQYF
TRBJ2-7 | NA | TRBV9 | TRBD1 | TGTGCCAGCTTCATCGGACAGGGGACGGCATACGAGCAGTACTTC | CASFIGQGTAYEQYF
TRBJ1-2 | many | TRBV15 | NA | TGTGCCACCAGCAGAGATCGGAGGGAGGGATATGGCTACACCTTC | CATSRDRREGYGYTF
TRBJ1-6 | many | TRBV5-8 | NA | TGTGCCAGCAGCTCGGGGGGGTATAATTCACCCCTCCACTTT | CASSSGGYNSPLHF